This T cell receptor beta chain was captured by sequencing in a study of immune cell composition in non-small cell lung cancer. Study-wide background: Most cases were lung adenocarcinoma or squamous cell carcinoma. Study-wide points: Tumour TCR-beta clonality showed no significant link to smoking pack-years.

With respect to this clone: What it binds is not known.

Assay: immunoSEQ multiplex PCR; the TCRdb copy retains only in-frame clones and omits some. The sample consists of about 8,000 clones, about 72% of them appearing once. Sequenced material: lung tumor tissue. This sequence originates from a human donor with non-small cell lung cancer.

The CDR3 region is CASSARFTRGTDEQYF. CDR3 DNA: TGTGCCAGCAGTGCAAGATTCACCAGGGGGACCGACGAGCAGTACTTC. V and J are TRBV27 and TRBJ2-7; TRBD1 agrees at 7 bases. Germline V lookup: CDR1 MNHEY, CDR2 SMNVEV (reference sequence). This CDR3 contains 16 residues. Trimming cost V 5 bases and J 5 bases; bases outside gene matches: 15.